One sample yielded the 28 T cell receptor beta chains listed below, sequenced in a study of blood T cell repertoires in COVID-19. The method was immunoSEQ multiplex PCR; TCRdb's version includes in-frame clones alone and lacks a portion of them. The top ten hold over 2% of the sample, which has a few hundred thousand clones, 80% to 90% seen once. The sample consisted of PBMCs or T cells enriched from blood (not recorded which). The receptors here all came from a woman younger than 30 who had recovered from COVID-19.

The chain links TRBV6-5 to TRBJ2-1, with 10 nucleotides matching TRBD1. Germline V lookup: CDR1 MNHEY, CDR2 SVGAGI. V dropped 6 bases and J dropped 8; count of bases not matched to a gene: 7. This CDR3 is built from 14 residues. The CDR3 spells CASSRDRGGDEQFF. CDR3 bases: TGTGCCAGCAGCCGGGACAGGGGTGGAGATGAGCAGTTCTTC.

This clone was found a few times. This chain uses TRBV11-2 with TRBJ2-1; 9 positions match TRBD2. J lost 3 bases, V lost 5 bases, and 8 bases had no gene match. From germline, CDR1 is SGHAT and CDR2 FQNNGV. The CDR3 has 16 amino acids. The DNA of the CDR3 is TGTGCCAGCAGCCCCCTGGTTAGCGGGGGCTACAATGAGCAGTTCTTC. It translates to CASSPLVSGGYNEQFF.

The rearrangement uses TRBV4-1 and TRBJ1-1; TRBD1 aligns across 8 bases. V lost 4 bases to trimming and J lost 1 base; unmatched junction nucleotides: 5. Germline lookup yields CDR1 MGHRA and CDR2 YSYEKL. CDR3 length: 15 amino acids. The CDR3 here is CASSPRTGRNTEAFF. CDR3 coding DNA: TGCGCCAGCAGCCCCCGGACAGGGCGGAACACTGAAGCTTTCTTT.

The chain links TRBV4-2 to TRBJ2-3, with 9 bases fitting TRBD2. CDR1 and CDR2 from the germline V gene are LGHNA and YNFKEQ. The J segment lost 2 bases and the V segment lost 0 bases, leaving 9 bases of the junction unmatched. The CDR3 is made up of 18 amino acids. In DNA form, the CDR3 reads TGTGCCAGCAGCCAAGAGCTTAGGCTAGCGGGGTACACAGATACGCAGTATTTT. As protein: CASSQELRLAGYTDTQYF.

This clone was seen a few times. The genes are TRBV5-1 and TRBJ2-1; 7 bases align to TRBD2. J gave up 5 bases and V 0 bases, and 5 bases lay outside the gene matches. CDR1 and CDR2 (germline): SGHRS, YFSETQ. The length of the CDR3 is 15 residues. The CDR3 nucleotides are TGCGCCAGCAGCTTGGTTGCGGGGGAGCACAATGAGCAGTTCTTC. It yields the protein CASSLVAGEHNEQFF.

This chain connects TRBV27 to TRBJ1-2; perhaps TRBD1 as D (6 bases). V lost 1 base and J lost 6, with 12 bases in between. From germline, CDR1 is MNHEY and CDR2 SMNVEV (reference sequence). This CDR3 is built from 14 residues. This CDR3 reads CASSLFSGDDGYTF. CDR3 nucleotides: TGTGCCAGCAGTTTATTTTCAGGGGACGATGGCTACACCTTC.

This clone has ten or more counts. The J gene is TRBJ1-1, the V gene TRBV18, with 7 bases that match TRBD1. Trimming took 0 bases from V and 3 from J; bases not matched to a gene: 13. The CDR3 consists of 18 residues. Germline lookup yields CDR1 KGHSH and CDR2 LQKENI. CDR3 bases: TGTGCCAGCTCACCACCGGGGGCTGACAGGGCTCGGGACACTGAAGCTTTCTTT. Its translation is CASSPPGADRARDTEAFF.

CDR3 residues: CASQGNGEKLFF. The DNA of the CDR3 is TGTGCCTCCCAGGGTAACGGGGAAAAACTGTTTTTT. J is TRBJ1-4 and V is TRBV19, with D maybe TRBD1 (5 bases). CDR3 length: 12 residues. The germline gives CDR1 LNHDA, CDR2 SQIVND (reference sequence). The germline V and J ends were trimmed by 11 bases and 8 bases, with 15 bases remaining between them.

The V call is TRBV5-1, the J call TRBJ1-1, with 10 bases matching TRBD1. Germline CDR1 reads SGHRS; CDR2 reads YFSETQ. With V trimmed by 4 bases and J by 8 bases, 5 bases remained unmatched. This CDR3 comprises 13 residues. This CDR3 reads CASSLDRGREAFF. The CDR3 bases are TGCGCCAGCAGCCTAGACAGGGGGCGAGAAGCTTTCTTT.

The J gene is TRBJ2-3, the V gene TRBV29-1; a weak D match, TRBD2 (7 bases). V lost 3 bases and J lost 4, with 17 bases in between. CDR1 is SQVTM and CDR2 is ANQGSEA in the germline V gene. This CDR3 comprises 15 residues. This chain's CDR3 is CSVEGGGAFPDTQYF. The CDR3 nucleotides read TGCAGCGTTGAGGGTGGGGGGGCGTTCCCAGATACGCAGTATTTT.

The rearrangement links TRBV5-1 to TRBJ1-1; 7 bases align to TRBD1. The CDR3 contains 14 residues. Germline-derived CDR1 and CDR2 are SGHRS and YFSETQ. V dropped 5 bases and J dropped 1; count of bases not matched to a gene: 5. CDR3 sequence: CASRDGTANTEAFF. CDR3 DNA: TGCGCCAGCAGAGACGGGACAGCGAACACTGAAGCTTTCTTT.

This chain joins TRBV5-1 and TRBJ1-5; D unresolved. Germline assignment: CDR1 SGHRS and CDR2 YFSETQ. The CDR3 loop spans 13 amino acids. Trimming removed 0 bases from V and 5 bases from J, with 6 bases in between. The CDR3 protein is CASSLDGHQPQHF. The CDR3 DNA reads as TGCGCCAGCAGCTTGGACGGTCATCAGCCCCAGCATTTT.

The rearrangement joins TRBV11-2 to TRBJ1-1, with 9 bases identical to TRBD1. The CDR3 consists of 16 residues. J lost 4 bases, V lost 2 bases, and 8 bases had no gene match. Germline assignment: CDR1 SGHAT and CDR2 FQNNGV. The CDR3 DNA reads TGTGCCAGCAGCTTAACCGGACAGGGGATGGGCACTGAAGCTTTCTTT. Protein: CASSLTGQGMGTEAFF.

The chain recombines TRBV30 with TRBJ1-6; D gene unclear. Trimming left V 1 base short and J 2 bases short, with 15 bases between. The germline V gene has CDR1 GTSNPN and CDR2 SVGIG (reference sequence). There are 17 residues in the CDR3. The CDR3 protein is CAWSDGSLRAYNSPLHF. CDR3 bases: TGTGCCTGGAGTGACGGGAGTCTACGGGCCTATAATTCACCCCTCCACTTT. Filled out from reference TRBV30 and TRBJ1-6, the complete variable domain reads SQTIHQWPATLVQPVGSPLSLECTVEGTSNPNLYWYRQAAGRGLQLLFYSVGIGQISSEVPQNLSASRPQDRQFILSSKKLLLSDSGFYLCAWSDGSLRAYNSPLHFGNGTRLTVT.

This chain uses TRBV10-1 with TRBJ2-2; D gene uncertain. The V end was cut by 2 bases, the J end by 7 bases, with 5 bases between. Germline V gives CDR1 WNHNN, CDR2 SYGVQD (reference sequence). There are 12 residues in the CDR3. As DNA, the CDR3 is TGCGCCAGCAGTGAGGCGGTCGGGGAGCTGTTTTTT. Protein: CASSEAVGELFF.

The chain joins TRBV7-8 to TRBJ2-5; D unclear. This CDR3 is 13 amino acids long. V was shortened by 3 bases and J by 9 bases, with 14 bases between the two germline ends. Looked up from germline, CDR1 is SGHVS and CDR2 is FQNEAQ. The CDR3 nucleotides are TGTGCCAGCAGCTTTAAAGGCTTTGGGCCCCAGTACTTC. The encoded protein is CASSFKGFGPQYF. The full variable domain, completed using reference TRBV7-8 and TRBJ2-5, is GAGVSQSPRYKVAKRGQDVALRCDPISGHVSLFWYQQALGQGPEFLTYFQNEAQLDKSGLPSDRFFAERPEGSVSTLKIQRTQQEDSAVYLCASSFKGFGPQYFGPGTRLLVL.

V usage is TRBV5-4 and J usage is TRBJ2-1; the match to TRBD2 covers 7 bases. J lost 7 bases, V lost 5 bases, and 6 bases had no gene match. The CDR3 is 13 residues long. Germline CDR1 is SGHNT and CDR2 is YYREEE (reference sequence). The CDR3 region is CASSPIGRNEQFF. The CDR3 region has the DNA TGTGCCAGCAGTCCTATCGGGAGGAATGAGCAGTTCTTC.

This clone was counted between two and nine times. This sequence joins TRBV9 and TRBJ1-6; the D is unclear. This CDR3 is 13 amino acids long. Trimming pared 0 bases from V and 9 bases from J, leaving 7 bases between. Germline-derived CDR1 and CDR2 are SGDLS and YYNGEE. The CDR3 region is CASSVGEGSPLHF. The DNA for the CDR3 is TGTGCCAGCAGCGTAGGGGAGGGTTCACCCCTCCACTTT.

The chain carries TRBV21-1 and TRBJ1-1; the D call TRBD1 from the table was never checked on the DNA. TRBV21-1 is given as a pseudogene. This CDR3 contains 17 residues. CDR3 in amino acids: CASSKGGPPGANTEAFF. In nucleotides, the CDR3 is TGTGCCAGCAGCAAAGGGGGGCCCCCAGGGGCGAACACTGAAGCTTTCTTT.

The V and J genes are TRBV7-9 and TRBJ2-4, with TRBD2 as a possible D gene (5 bases). The V gene lost 6 bases and the J gene lost 8 bases, with 20 bases spanning the gap. The CDR3 spans 15 residues. From germline, CDR1 is SEHNR and CDR2 FQNEAQ (reference sequence). The CDR3 loop reads CASSAAPLVGDIQYF. Here the CDR3 DNA reads TGTGCCAGCAGTGCCGCCCCTTTGGTGGGAGACATTCAGTACTTC.

This clone has more than one count but fewer than ten. The chain combines TRBV4-1 with TRBJ2-5, with 8 bases matching TRBD1. Trimming took 1 base from V and 5 from J; bases not matched to a gene: 6. The CDR3 runs 15 residues. CDR1 and CDR2 (germline): MGHRA, YSYEKL. CDR3 nucleotides: TGCGCCAGCAGCCAAGCGTCAGGGGGCGGGGAGACCCAGTACTTC. Its translation is CASSQASGGGETQYF.

This chain connects TRBV27 to TRBJ2-7, with 7 bases aligning to TRBD1. The CDR3 contains 17 residues. Germline CDR1 and CDR2: MNHEY and SMNVEV (reference sequence). Trimming removed 0 bases from V and 0 bases from J; junction bases left unmatched: 8. CDR3 sequence reads: CASSLSPGTVSSYEQYF. As DNA, the CDR3 is TGTGCCAGCAGTTTATCCCCAGGGACAGTGAGCTCCTACGAGCAGTACTTC.

The chain is built from TRBV6-5 and TRBJ1-1, with D perhaps matching TRBD1 (5 bases). Germline loops: CDR1 MNHEY, CDR2 SVGAGI. CDR3 length equals 15 residues. V was clipped by 0 bases and J by 0 bases, with 8 bases between them. This CDR3 is CASSYSPGMNTEAFF. The CDR3 DNA follows: TGTGCCAGCAGTTACTCGCCAGGGATGAACACTGAAGCTTTCTTT.

V and J are TRBV20-1 and TRBJ1-2; no clear D. The germline CDR1 and CDR2 sequences are DFQATT and SNEGSKA (reference sequence). V lost 3 bases, J lost 0 bases, and 14 bases lay in between. The CDR3 length is 15 residues. Here the CDR3 DNA reads TGCAGTGCTAGTCGCCCGAGTTCTTCTAACTATGGCTACACCTTC. It encodes CSASRPSSSNYGYTF.

The rearrangement uses TRBV10-2 and TRBJ2-1; tentative D call: TRBD1 (5 bases). Germline CDR1 and CDR2: WSHSY and SAAADI. With 3 bases removed from V and 8 bases from J, the gap between germline ends came to 17 bases. CDR3 length: 15 residues. The CDR3 loop reads CASSDRPPARDEQFF. Here the CDR3 DNA reads TGCGCCAGCAGTGATAGGCCCCCGGCCAGGGATGAGCAGTTCTTC.

The CDR3 bases are TGTGCCAGCAGCCAACAGACAGGGAATCTTTCACCCCTCCACTTT. It codes for CASSQQTGNLSPLHF. The gene calls are TRBV11-2 and TRBJ1-6; 7 bases agree with TRBD1. CDR3 length equals 15 residues. Trimming at V came to 5 bases and at J to 9 bases, leaving 10 bases not matched to a gene. Germline-derived CDR1 and CDR2 are SGHAT and FQNNGV.

V usage is TRBV18 and J usage is TRBJ2-3; no reliable D call. The V and J ends lost 0 bases and 5 bases respectively, with 3 bases between them. Germline lookup yields CDR1 KGHSH and CDR2 LQKENI. The CDR3 is 12 residues long. The CDR3 sequence: CASSPPGDTQYF. In nucleotides, the CDR3 is TGTGCCAGCTCACCACCCGGAGATACGCAGTATTTT.

The chain couples TRBV19 to TRBJ2-4; 9 positions match TRBD1. The V segment lost 2 bases and the J segment 4 bases; nucleotides outside the gene matches: 3. CDR1 is LNHDA and CDR2 is SQIVND in the germline V gene (reference sequence). The CDR3 contains 15 residues. The CDR3: CASSIPGQGKNIQYF. As DNA, the CDR3 is TGTGCCAGTAGTATACCGGGACAGGGAAAAAACATTCAGTACTTC.